Sequencing of this TCR beta chain was carried out in a study of blood T cell repertoires in COVID-19 (TCRdb year 2020). Broadly, across the study: Collaborator samples came from the United States, Italy and Spain and covered acute and convalescent phases of COVID-19. Subjects who had been exposed to COVID-19, were actively infected with it, or had recovered from it provided the deeply sampled blood TCRbeta repertoires that made up the dataset. Where available, HLA class I and class II types were taken from metadata supplied by the sample provider and were not determined by assay-based typing. The prospective study material was composed of cDNA or gDNA derived from T cells, B-cell-depleted T cells, or PBMCs. The repertoires were released in a freely available public database meant as a resource for research on the immune response to SARS-CoV-2. Samples came from the ongoing ImmuneRACE study (first 160 participants) plus 1,254 subjects from 6 global collaborators. The sample metadata nearly always contained a de-identified subject ID, COVID-19 status, age in years and sex. Beyond this particular receptor, the publication reports: How much clinical and demographic metadata was included differed by source and by participant, and the metadata was provided uncurated.

TCRbeta CDR3 regions were amplified from genomic DNA using the immunoSEQ Assay, a bias-controlled multiplex PCR. Per the source publication's procedure: The number of nucleated cells in each sample was estimated by amplification of reference gene primers within the assay. Sequence reads were collapsed and filtered to measure the absolute abundance of every unique TCRbeta CDR3 rearrangement. Productive Simpson clonality was computed per sample as the square root of Simpson's diversity index over productive rearrangements. Drawn from immuneACCESS, this table holds only the in-frame rearrangements with V and J called that TCRdb kept. Clones are partly lost; checked studies trace under half to an unresolved V gene and leave the rest unexplained. The V and J calls and clone size are taken from that table; D and trimming were inferred from the DNA. For this sample the table gives some 63,000 clones, of which 85% were detected only once. The ten largest clones represent approximately 20% of the sample.

Taken from the germline V gene (reference sequence), the CDR1 and CDR2 loops are MNHNY and SVGAGI. From the cysteine up to the phenylalanine, the CDR3 has a length of 14 residues. Only the CDR3 portion is preserved as DNA: 42 bases, with reading frame beginning at the first base. A distance of 15 bases separates the germline ends of V and J, which lose 5 bases and 5 bases respectively. Whole blood was collected in K2EDTA tubes by collaborating institutions according to the institutions' own protocols. Collaborator samples were shipped for TCRbeta analysis as frozen whole blood, isolated PBMCs, or DNA extracted from either sample type. Details on this clone: There is no known antigen for this receptor. The sample holds no much larger clone one base away, and base qualities are not on file.

The origin of this receptor is a human donor in a cohort sampled during active COVID-19. The rearranged chain carries TRBV6-6 and TRBJ1-1, with the D gene call left open. The sequenced sample was peripheral blood. The CDR3 loop reads CASSRRERATEAFF. Here is the DNA: TGTGCCAGCAGTCGTCGGGAGAGGGCGACTGAAGCTTTCTTT.